The entry below describes one T cell receptor (beta chain). This record comes from a study of blood T cell repertoires in COVID-19. Overall study: From the United States, Italy and Spain came samples of acute and convalescent COVID-19. PBMCs, B-cell-depleted T cells, or T cells were the source of the cDNA or gDNA that made up the material.

TCRdb's table, derived via immunoSEQ multiplex PCR, lists solely in-frame clones and lacks some. The sample comprises approximately 260,000 clones, around 82% of which are singletons, and 8% to 9.5% rests with the top ten. V lost 4 bases, J lost 0 bases, and 12 bases lay in between. Germline assignment: CDR1 SGHRS and CDR2 YFSETQ. There are 15 residues in the CDR3. The rearrangement links TRBV5-1 to TRBJ2-3; D not certain. Sequenced input: peripheral blood. The sequence came from a human donor in a cohort sampled during active COVID-19. The CDR3 nucleotides read TGCGCCAGCAGCCCGCAGGTTTCTAGCACAGATACGCAGTATTTT. Encoded protein: CASSPQVSSTDTQYF. The whole variable domain, filled in from reference TRBV5-1 and TRBJ2-3, reads KAGVTQTPRYLIKTRGQQVTLSCSPISGHRSVSWYQQTPGQGLQFLFEYFSETQRNKGNFPGRFSGRQFSNSRSEMNVSTLELGDSALYLCASSPQVSSTDTQYFGPGTRLTVL.